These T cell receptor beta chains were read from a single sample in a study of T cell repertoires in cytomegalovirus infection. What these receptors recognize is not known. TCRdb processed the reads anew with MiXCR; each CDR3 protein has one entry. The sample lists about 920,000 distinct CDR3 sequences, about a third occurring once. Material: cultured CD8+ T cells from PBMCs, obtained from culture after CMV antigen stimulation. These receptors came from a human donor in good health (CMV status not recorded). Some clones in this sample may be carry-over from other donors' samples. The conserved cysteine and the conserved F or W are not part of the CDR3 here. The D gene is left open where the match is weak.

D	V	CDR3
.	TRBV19	ASSIDLYGYT
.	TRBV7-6	ASSWTWGLNEQF
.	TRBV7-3	ASSKIRALNTGELF
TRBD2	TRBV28	ANSLRRGGDEQF
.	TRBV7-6	ASSLGFDEQF
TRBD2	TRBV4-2	AAGGGPFNEQF
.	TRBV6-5	ASSSQMATEAF
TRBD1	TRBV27	ASSLSGQGADEQY
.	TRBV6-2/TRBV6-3	ASSFAGSEAF
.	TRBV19	ASLGHGYNQPQH
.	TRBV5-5	ASSLAGSTNYGYT
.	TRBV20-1	SARPFDSWLGEKLF
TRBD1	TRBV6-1	ASRKRAGGPGELF
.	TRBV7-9	ASSLGGRIWLDYGYT
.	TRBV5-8	ASSLATQY
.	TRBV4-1	ASSQDGGGTGELF
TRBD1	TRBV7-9	ASSPRTGHNEKLF
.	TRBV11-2	ASSYPGPQETQY
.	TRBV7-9	ASSFQGGVFEQF
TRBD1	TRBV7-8	ASSPGQGFTPLH
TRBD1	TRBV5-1	ASTPGQGGDEQY
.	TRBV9	ASSVVPLRELF
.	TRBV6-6	ASSPRLSTEAF
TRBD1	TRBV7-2	ASSLRDRGLNTEAF
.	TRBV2	ASSEAGGRNSPLH
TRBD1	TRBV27	ANSLSGTGITEAF
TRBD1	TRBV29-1	SVEDLDRDMQETQY
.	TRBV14	ASSPNLGEQF
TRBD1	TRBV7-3	ASSTDRGKTQY
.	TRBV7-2	ASSLNVAPNTGELF
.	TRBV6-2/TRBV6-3	ASRGTRNTEAF
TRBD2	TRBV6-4	ASSDSVASGGLITGELF
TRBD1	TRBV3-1	ASSHRTGGVWNSPLH
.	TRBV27	ASTRTAGGEKLF
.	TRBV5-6	ASSLGRPSNEQF
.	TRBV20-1	SARDTGPSVSSYEQY
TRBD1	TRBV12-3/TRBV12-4	ASGRAGGQGVHGYT
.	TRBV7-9	ASSLEGQPQH
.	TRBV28	ASSSLGGGRIQPQH
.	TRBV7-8	ASSFLLGGSDTQY
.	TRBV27	ASSFTYLYRDGIWEEQY
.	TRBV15	ATSGTPTTNEKLF
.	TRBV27	ASRKSSGGGNYGYT
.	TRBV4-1	ASSQDSGEKLF
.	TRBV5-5	ASSWGASNTEAF